The 19 T cell receptor beta chains given below trace back to one sample, sequenced in a study of T cells in Graves' hyperthyroidism and ophthalmopathy. TCR beta CDR3 regions were amplified from RNA transcripts. HTBI primers drove first-round RT-PCR of the TCR CDR3. TCRdb re-analysed the multiplex PCR reads in MiXCR, keeping a single row per CDR3 protein. Of about 360,000 distinct CDR3 sequences listed, about 13% are singletons. The sequencing sample was made of blood. These receptors originate from a woman aged 18 to 35 with Graves' hyperthyroidism.

This clonotype was observed at least ten times. The V and J genes are TRBV7-3 and TRBJ2-5, with 10 bases fitting TRBD2. CDR1 is SGHTA, CDR2 FQGTGA, per germline. This CDR3 is built from 15 residues. J was trimmed by 5 bases and V by 8 bases; bases with no gene match: 11. The CDR3 coding sequence is TGTGCCAGCGCCCTTTCTAGCGGGGGCTGGGAGACCCAGTACTTC. This codes for CASALSSGGWETQYF.

The table lists this clonotype with a few counts. The chain joins TRBV19 to TRBJ2-7; 9 bases are a match to TRBD2. In germline, CDR1 is LNHDA, CDR2 SQIVND (reference sequence). The CDR3 has 15 residues. V trimming: 6 bases; J trimming: 3 bases; junction bases outside the gene matches: 9. Here the CDR3 reads CASRRSSGAFYEQYF. The CDR3 DNA is TGTGCCAGTAGGAGATCTAGCGGGGCTTTCTACGAGCAGTACTTC.

This clonotype was seen repeatedly, ten times or more. The chain joins TRBV15 to TRBJ1-4; TRBD1 matches at 11 bases. CDR1 and CDR2 (germline): LNHNV, YYDKDF (reference sequence). This CDR3 is 16 amino acids long. The ends lost 4 bases at V and 0 bases at J; junction bases unmatched: 1. As DNA, the CDR3 is TGTGCCACCAGCATGGGACAGGGGGCAACTAATGAAAAACTGTTTTTT. Translation gives CATSMGQGATNEKLFF.

This clonotype was seen only a few times. The CDR3 nucleotides are TGTGCCACCAGTGATCCTACAGGGACGGATAATGAGCAGTTCTTC. This codes for CATSDPTGTDNEQFF. The J gene is TRBJ2-1, the V gene TRBV24-1, with TRBD1 as a possible D gene (6 bases). This CDR3 has 15 residues. The ends were cut back, 3 bases at V and 7 bases at J, with 15 bases in the middle. Germline CDR1 KGHDR, CDR2 SFDVKD.

Comments on this clonotype: A single base separates this from a much larger clone, so it may be a read error. The rearrangement joins TRBV19 to TRBJ1-5; possibly TRBD1 for D (6 bases). Trimming removed 1 base at V and 1 base at J, with 14 bases between. This CDR3 has 17 amino acids. Germline assignment: CDR1 LNHDA and CDR2 SQIVND (reference sequence). The CDR3 loop is CASSIVGTRISNQPQHF. CDR3 sequence (DNA): TGTGCCAGTAGTATAGTAGGGACAAGGATAAGCAATCAGCCCCAGCATTTT.

This clonotype was detected many times. This chain uses TRBV20-1 with TRBJ2-5, with TRBD1 matching over 8 bases. V gave up 5 bases and J gave up 5 bases; unmatched junction bases: 4. CDR3 length equals 12 residues. The germline V gene has CDR1 DFQATT and CDR2 SNEGSKA (reference sequence). CDR3 loop: CSAQDRDETQYF. DNA of the CDR3: TGCAGTGCTCAGGACAGGGACGAGACCCAGTACTTC.

This clonotype has at least ten counts. J is TRBJ2-6 and V is TRBV20-1; D is ambiguous. Germline-derived CDR1 and CDR2 are DFQATT and SNEGSKA (reference sequence). The CDR3 consists of 17 residues. The germline V and J ends were trimmed by 1 base and 4 bases, with 17 bases remaining between them. CDR3 loop: CSARARRTLEGANVLTF. The CDR3 DNA reads as TGCAGTGCTAGAGCTCGGCGGACCCTCGAAGGGGCCAACGTCCTGACTTTC.

As to this clonotype: A junction boundary mismatches the germline segment, possibly from a read error. This chain uses TRBV29-1 with TRBJ1-1; unclear D gene. CDR1 and CDR2 (germline): SQVTM, ANQGSEA. CDR3 length: 13 residues. As DNA, the CDR3 is TGCAGCGTCCACAGACAAATGAACACTGAAGCTCTCTTT. It yields the protein CSVHRQMNTEALF.

This clonotype was recorded at least ten times. The CDR3: CASSPELAGSPGDTQYF. The CDR3 coding sequence is TGTGCCAGCAGCCCAGAACTAGCGGGGTCCCCTGGTGATACGCAGTATTTT. The V call is TRBV7-2, the J call TRBJ2-3; the match to TRBD2 covers 10 bases. Trimming at V came to 5 bases and at J to 6 bases, leaving 14 bases not matched to a gene. The CDR3 sequence is 17 residues long. Per germline, CDR1 SGHTA and CDR2 FQGNSA.

This clonotype occurred many times. The gene calls are TRBV2 and TRBJ1-2; D possibly corresponds to TRBD1 (5 bases). Germline V gene data show CDR1 as SNHLY and CDR2 as FYNNEI. This CDR3 is 15 amino acids long. Trimming shortened V by 6 bases and J by 6 bases, and 20 bases separated the two germline ends. The CDR3 DNA sequence: TGTGCCAGCAGACCCAGGTCCCGGGGGGTGAATGGCTACACCTTC. It specifies CASRPRSRGVNGYTF.

This clonotype was counted ten times or more. This sequence joins TRBV30 and TRBJ2-5, with a possible D match to TRBD2 (6 bases). This CDR3 spans 14 amino acids. V lost 0 bases, J lost 1 base, and 9 bases lay in between. CDR1 is GTSNPN and CDR2 is SVGIG in the germline V gene (reference sequence). CDR3 nucleotide sequence: TGTGCCTGGAGTGTAATGGGACTCCAAGAGACCCAGTACTTC. This gives the protein CAWSVMGLQETQYF.

This clonotype showed up many times. The chain recombines TRBV15 with TRBJ1-2, with a weak D call TRBD1 (5 bases). Looked up from germline, CDR1 is LNHNV and CDR2 is YYDKDF (reference sequence). With 1 base removed from V and 4 bases from J, the gap between germline ends came to 13 bases. The CDR3 is 15 residues long. The CDR3 loop is CATSRGTGGGYGYTF. The CDR3, as DNA: TGTGCCACCAGCAGAGGAACCGGGGGGGGCTATGGCTACACCTTC.

This clonotype was found many times. The gene calls are TRBV25-1 and TRBJ1-4; weak D call: TRBD1 (5 bases). From germline, CDR1 is MGHDK and CDR2 SYGVNS. The CDR3 has 13 residues. V was shortened by 7 bases and J by 10 bases, with 16 bases between the two germline ends. The CDR3 DNA is TGTGCCAGCACGGGGGACGGACGGGGAAAACTGTTTTTT. Its translation is CASTGDGRGKLFF.

Regarding this clonotype: The junction shows a germline mismatch at one end, possibly a read error. The chain recombines TRBV27 with TRBJ2-2; 13 nucleotides align to TRBD2. This CDR3 comprises 17 residues. Germline V gene lookup returns CDR1 MNHEY and CDR2 SMNVEV (reference sequence). The chain's CDR3 is CASSLGLAGKNTGELLF. The DNA of the CDR3 is TGTGCCAGCAGTTTGGGACTAGCGGGAAAGAACACCGGGGAGCTGCTTTTT.

The sample holds many counts of this clonotype. V and J are TRBV10-3 and TRBJ2-7; a weak D match, TRBD1 (5 bases). Per germline, CDR1 ENHRY and CDR2 SYGVKD. V was cut by 3 bases and J by 3 bases, with 12 bases left in between. This CDR3 is 14 amino acids long. The CDR3 DNA follows: TGTGCCATCAGTGACGGGCAGGGCAACTACGAGCAGTACTTC. Translating gives CAISDGQGNYEQYF.

This chain joins TRBV19 and TRBJ2-5; D is perhaps TRBD1 (5 bases). Germline V lookup: CDR1 LNHDA, CDR2 SQIVND (reference sequence). V was pared by 2 bases and J by 4 bases, with 14 bases between. The CDR3 has 15 amino acids. CDR3 in DNA: TGTGCCAGTAGTATACTAGGTGGACAAGGAGAGACCCAGTACTTC. It specifies CASSILGGQGETQYF.

In its sample, this clonotype was seen a few times. The J gene is TRBJ2-3, the V gene TRBV15; 7 bases fit TRBD2. CDR1 is LNHNV, CDR2 YYDKDF, per germline (reference sequence). The junction had 12 bases not matched to a gene; V was cut back by 4 bases and J by 2 bases. There are 17 residues in the CDR3. CDR3 coding DNA: TGTGCCACCAGCACCACAAGAGGCGGGGGTATCACAGATACGCAGTATTTT. Encoded protein: CATSTTRGGGITDTQYF. Complete variable domain (other parts from reference TRBV15 and TRBJ2-3): DAMVIQNPRYQVTQFGKPVTLSCSQTLNHNVMYWYQQKSSQAPKLLFHYYDKDFNNEADTPDNFQSRRPNTSFCFLDIRSPGLGDTAMYLCATSTTRGGGITDTQYFGPGTRLTVL.

Many counts were recorded for this clonotype. J is TRBJ2-1 and V is TRBV12-5; the match to TRBD1 covers 7 bases. The CDR3 covers 15 residues. V lost 1 base to trimming and J lost 8 bases; unmatched junction nucleotides: 8. The V gene's germline CDR1 is LGHNT and CDR2 FRNRAP. The CDR3 reads CASGLAPTGTDEQFF. For the CDR3, the DNA is TGTGCTAGTGGTTTGGCCCCGACAGGGACCGATGAGCAGTTCTTC.

The table lists this clonotype with a few counts. The chain uses TRBV19 and TRBJ1-1; TRBD1 aligns across 7 bases. This CDR3 has 15 amino acids. J was trimmed by 6 bases and V by 5 bases; bases with no gene match: 12. The germline V gene has CDR1 LNHDA and CDR2 SQIVND (reference sequence). The CDR3 protein is CASSAGGGRDPEAFF. In nucleotides, the CDR3 is TGTGCCAGTAGTGCAGGGGGGGGCCGGGACCCTGAAGCTTTCTTT.